The 13 T cell receptor beta chains in this list originate from one sample, sequenced in a study of shared clonotypes between healthy human individuals. TCRdb's copy holds only in-frame clones and misses some; the assay was immunoSEQ multiplex PCR. The table shows over 2 million clones, with 85% to 95% occurring only once. Sequenced sample: naive CD4+ T cells from PBMCs. Subset reported: CD45RA+ positively selected. Receptors originate from a man between 18 and 29 years old in good health. Some clones in this sample may be carry-over from other donors' samples.

V usage is TRBV5-4 and J usage is TRBJ2-2, with D hard to call. Germline CDR1 SGHNT, CDR2 YYREEE (reference sequence). This CDR3 is 15 amino acids long. V gave up 2 bases and J gave up 5 bases, with 13 bases separating them. CDR3 coding DNA: TGTGCCAGCAGCTTCTTGACGGAGCATACCGGGGAGCTGTTTTTT. It is translated as CASSFLTEHTGELFF.

This clone was observed a single time. This chain connects TRBV28 to TRBJ2-5; D ambiguous. Between the trimmed V and J ends, which lost 2 bases and 1 base, there was a span of 11 bases. The CDR3 has 15 amino acids. Germline CDR1 and CDR2: MDHEN and SYDVKM. The CDR3 is CASSLGRYFQETQYF. The CDR3 coding sequence is TGTGCCAGCAGTTTAGGCCGGTACTTCCAAGAGACCCAGTACTTC.

The chain employs TRBV2 and TRBJ2-5; D unresolved. Germline lookup yields CDR1 SNHLY and CDR2 FYNNEI. The length of the CDR3 is 14 residues. The germline V and J ends were trimmed by 1 base and 2 bases, with 8 bases remaining between them. CDR3 region: CASSEERLQETQYF. The CDR3 nucleotides are TGTGCCAGCAGTGAAGAAAGACTTCAAGAGACCCAGTACTTC.

The chain couples TRBV19 to TRBJ2-2, with D tentatively TRBD1 (5 bases). CDR1 is LNHDA, CDR2 SQIVND, per germline (reference sequence). Trimming stripped 4 bases from V and 0 bases from J, with 9 bases between. CDR3 length: 15 residues. The CDR3 nucleotides are TGTGCCAGTAGTAAGAAGACAGCGAACACCGGGGAGCTGTTTTTT. Translation gives CASSKKTANTGELFF.

The genes are TRBV2 and TRBJ1-2; possibly TRBD1 for D (6 bases). CDR3 size: 14 residues. Germline CDR1 reads SNHLY; CDR2 reads FYNNEI. V shed 6 bases and J shed 8 bases, with 19 bases lying between them. The DNA for the CDR3 is TGTGCCAGCAGCCCAGGACAGTTTTCGGGAGGCTACACCTTC. Translation gives CASSPGQFSGGYTF.

Concerning this clone: Other DNA sequences from this sample encode an identical CDR3 as well. This chain connects TRBV9 to TRBJ1-2, with a tentative D call TRBD1 (5 bases). CDR1 is SGDLS and CDR2 is YYNGEE in the germline V gene. V lost 4 bases and J lost 2, with 12 bases in between. The CDR3 spans 14 residues. The CDR3 here is CASSPLGGNYGYTF. The CDR3 DNA sequence: TGTGCCAGCAGCCCCTTGGGGGGAAACTATGGCTACACCTTC.

The rearrangement links TRBV18 to TRBJ1-5; the match to TRBD1 covers 7 bases. In germline, CDR1 is KGHSH, CDR2 LQKENI. V dropped 3 bases and J dropped 4; count of bases not matched to a gene: 6. The CDR3 covers 15 residues. The CDR3 nucleotides read TGTGCCAGCTCACCGAGACAGGGTGGTAATCAGCCCCAGCATTTT. Its translation: CASSPRQGGNQPQHF.

The gene calls are TRBV9 and TRBJ2-1; D is undetermined. Deletions cut 0 bases from V and 7 bases from J, with 8 bases between. CDR3 length: 13 residues. Germline CDR1 and CDR2: SGDLS and YYNGEE. The CDR3: CASSVAGMNEQFF. CDR3 coding DNA: TGTGCCAGCAGCGTAGCCGGTATGAATGAGCAGTTCTTC. Variable domain in full (rest from reference TRBV9 and TRBJ2-1): DSGVTQTPKHLITATGQRVTLRCSPRSGDLSVYWYQQSLDQGLQFLIQYYNGEERAKGNILERFSAQQFPDLHSELNLSSLELGDSALYFCASSVAGMNEQFFGPGTRLTVL.

This chain uses TRBV5-8 with TRBJ2-5; no firm D call. The CDR3 is 14 amino acids. V was cut by 4 bases and J by 4 bases, with 14 bases left in between. Germline-derived CDR1 and CDR2 are SGHTS and YDEGEE. CDR3 amino acids: CASSRSEYRETQYF. DNA of the CDR3: TGTGCCAGCAGCCGGAGTGAGTACAGAGAGACCCAGTACTTC.

The CDR3 DNA follows: TGTGCCAGCAGCTTAGATCCGCCCGGGGGCACAGATACGCAGTATTTT. Amino acid sequence: CASSLDPPGGTDTQYF. The V call is TRBV11-3, the J call TRBJ2-3; perhaps TRBD2 as D (5 bases). This CDR3 has 16 residues. Germline CDR1 SGHNT, CDR2 YENEEA. V gave up 0 bases and J gave up 1 base, with 11 bases separating them.

The chain carries TRBV7-6 and TRBJ2-7; D unresolved. Germline V lookup: CDR1 SGHVS, CDR2 FNYEAQ. Between the trimmed V and J ends, which lost 5 bases and 3 bases, there was a span of 17 bases. The CDR3 runs 15 residues. The CDR3 DNA is TGTGCCAGCAGCCGCTTATTAGGGTCCGGCTACGAGCAGTACTTC. Residues: CASSRLLGSGYEQYF.

This chain links TRBV6-1 with TRBJ2-6, with D possibly TRBD1 on 6 matching bases. V lost 2 bases and J lost 6, with 14 bases in between. This CDR3 region has 16 residues. Looked up from germline, CDR1 is MNHNS and CDR2 is SASEGT. CDR3 DNA: TGTGCCAGCAGTGAACCGGGACATAGGGCGGCCAACGTCCTGACTTTC. Amino acid sequence: CASSEPGHRAANVLTF.

The chain has TRBV18 and TRBJ2-3, with D possibly being TRBD2 (6 bases). Germline CDR1 KGHSH, CDR2 LQKENI. The CDR3 is 13 amino acids. V was pared by 9 bases and J by 9 bases, with 19 bases between. CDR3 DNA sequence: TGTGCCAGTTCAAACTCGGGAGTGGAGACGCAGTATTTT. Translation gives CASSNSGVETQYF.